The clone carrying this TCR beta chain is labeled as medium-sized. The sample is drawn from a study of CXCR3 chemokines and chemotherapy response in bladder cancer. The CDR3 covers 13 residues. The germline V gene encodes CDR1 LNHDA and CDR2 SQIVND (reference sequence). Losses at the gene ends were 6 bases for V and 4 bases for J; bases not matched to a gene: 5. TCRdb called the PCR reads again in MiXCR, with one record for every CDR3 protein. The sample lists a few thousand distinct CDR3 sequences; approximately 15% were seen once. The chain recombines TRBV19 with TRBJ2-5; 7 bases match TRBD1. The specimen was taken from a patient whose treatment included neoadjuvant chemotherapy. The clonotype comes from a human donor with bladder cancer that responded to neoadjuvant chemotherapy. The CDR3 is CASRDRSRETQYF. DNA of the CDR3: TGTGCCAGTAGGGACAGGTCCAGAGAGACCCAGTACTTC.